This T cell receptor beta chain originates from a study of blood T cell repertoires in COVID-19. Study-level background: Sites across the United States, Italy and Spain contributed samples from acute and convalescent COVID-19. From T cells, B-cell-depleted T cells, or PBMCs came the material, which was cDNA or gDNA.

Trimming removed 3 bases at V and 0 bases at J, with 8 bases between. The length of the CDR3 is 14 residues. Germline loops: CDR1 SEHNR, CDR2 FQNEAQ (reference sequence). TCRdb's copy holds only in-frame clones and misses some; the assay was immunoSEQ multiplex PCR. The repertoire consists of around 170,000 clones, with about 74% occurring once and the leading ten covering approximately 3%. Sequenced: peripheral blood. The chain joins TRBV7-9 to TRBJ1-1; D unresolved. The origin of this receptor is a woman of 80 years or more with acute or convalescent COVID-19. This chain's CDR3 is CASSFYSMNTEAFF. The CDR3 nucleotides read TGTGCCAGCAGCTTTTACAGTATGAACACTGAAGCTTTCTTT.